These 23 T cell receptor beta chains were sequenced from one sample in a study of T cell responses to AZD1222 COVID-19 vaccine (dated by TCRdb to about 2021). The receptor library was made with the immunoSEQ multiplex PCR assay. TCRdb obtained this table from immuneACCESS and retained in-frame rearrangements with V and J assigned. These tables miss some clones; where compared with another copy, unresolved V genes account for less than half of the shortfall, and the remainder is unexplained. Here the sample has 120,000 to 150,000 clones; 86% occur a single time. The leading ten clones occupy 5% to 5.5% of the sample. The sample's time point label is to be understood as: about 28 days (+/-7) after the second vaccine dose. This sample comprised peripheral blood, obtained 28 days after the second AZD1222 dose. These receptors were taken from an adult who received the AZD1222 COVID-19 vaccine.

The rearrangement joins TRBV18 to TRBJ2-3, with D tentatively TRBD1 (5 bases). Germline V lookup: CDR1 KGHSH, CDR2 LQKENI. The V end was cut by 0 bases, the J end by 3 bases, with 10 bases between. This CDR3 spans 15 amino acids. The CDR3 is CASSPPSQGTDTQYF. The CDR3 nucleotides are TGTGCCAGCTCACCACCGTCGCAGGGAACAGATACGCAGTATTTT.

V is TRBV19 and J is TRBJ1-5; TRBD1 matches 10 bases. The V segment lost 3 bases and the J segment 7 bases; nucleotides outside the gene matches: 3. The CDR3 loop spans 14 amino acids. Per germline, CDR1 LNHDA and CDR2 SQIVND (reference sequence). The CDR3 DNA is TGTGCCAGTAGTATCGGGACAGGGGACCAGCCCCAGCATTTT. Its protein product is CASSIGTGDQPQHF.

The chain has TRBV5-1 and TRBJ1-1; D perhaps matches TRBD1 (6 bases). Trimming pared 0 bases from V and 8 bases from J, leaving 8 bases between. CDR1 is SGHRS and CDR2 is YFSETQ in the germline V gene. The CDR3 consists of 12 residues. CDR3 nucleotides: TGCGCCAGCAGCTTGGACCAGGGGGAAGCTTTCTTT. This translates into CASSLDQGEAFF.

The chain combines TRBV11-2 with TRBJ2-5, with D hard to call. Trimming stripped 4 bases from V and 3 bases from J, with 6 bases between. Per germline, CDR1 SGHAT and CDR2 FQNNGV. This CDR3 has 12 amino acids. The CDR3 region has the DNA TGTGCCAGCAGCTCCCTGGAAGAGACCCAGTACTTC. Its translation: CASSSLEETQYF.

This chain connects TRBV20-1 to TRBJ2-7, with 7 bases fitting TRBD1. CDR1 and CDR2 from the germline V gene are DFQATT and SNEGSKA (reference sequence). The length of the CDR3 is 15 residues. V lost 3 bases and J lost 4; bases outside the gene matches: 12. CDR3 sequence (DNA): TGCAGTGCTAGTTTCCCCCTGGGACAGACGTACGAGCAGTACTTC. Translated, it gives CSASFPLGQTYEQYF.

The chain employs TRBV3-1 (or the pseudogene TRBV3-2) and TRBJ1-6, with a weak D call TRBD1 (6 bases). Germline V gives CDR1 LGHDT, CDR2 YNNKEL (reference sequence). Trimming pared 1 base from V and 14 bases from J, leaving 15 bases between. CDR3 length: 14 residues. This CDR3 is CASSQGNRASTLHF. DNA for the CDR3: TGTGCCAGCAGCCAAGGAAACAGGGCCAGTACCCTCCACTTT.

The rearrangement uses TRBV29-1 and TRBJ1-1; a possible D gene is TRBD1 (5 bases). Trimming took 6 bases from V and 1 from J, leaving 15 bases between them. Germline loops: CDR1 SQVTM, CDR2 ANQGSEA. This CDR3 is 14 amino acids long. The DNA for the CDR3 is TGCAGCGTCCGACCTATAGGGGCGAACACTGAAGCTTTCTTT. Protein product: CSVRPIGANTEAFF.

This clone was counted only a few times. The V and J genes are TRBV3-1 (or the pseudogene TRBV3-2) and TRBJ2-3; D unclear. The V gene's germline CDR1 is LGHDT and CDR2 YNNKEL (reference sequence). V lost 3 bases to trimming and J lost 6 bases, with 4 bases between them. This CDR3 spans 11 amino acids. This CDR3 is CASSHTDTQYF. In DNA form, the CDR3 reads TGTGCCAGCAGCCACACCGATACGCAGTATTTT.

This chain uses TRBV7-2 with TRBJ2-5; the match to TRBD2 covers 9 bases. The CDR3 runs 15 residues. The junction had 5 bases not matched to a gene; V was cut back by 5 bases and J by 1 base. CDR1 is SGHTA, CDR2 FQGNSA, per germline. CDR3 in amino acids: CASSLSGGPQETQYF. Here the CDR3 DNA reads TGTGCCAGCAGCCTTAGCGGGGGCCCCCAAGAGACCCAGTACTTC.

The CDR3 sequence: CASSVGPTNEKLFF. CDR3 DNA sequence: TGTGCCAGCAGCGTGGGACCAACTAATGAAAAACTGTTTTTT. This chain uses TRBV7-2 with TRBJ1-4, with D possibly TRBD1 on 5 matching bases. Trimming took off 5 bases at V and 0 bases at J, with 7 bases between the two ends. The CDR3 has 14 residues. Germline loops: CDR1 SGHTA, CDR2 FQGNSA.

The CDR3: CASSYKGRRGAGYTF. In nucleotides, the CDR3 is TGTGCCAGCAGTTACAAAGGGCGCCGAGGGGCTGGCTACACCTTC. The genes are TRBV6-5 and TRBJ1-2; a weak D match, TRBD1 (5 bases). The length of the CDR3 is 15 residues. V was cut by 2 bases and J by 7 bases, with 17 bases left in between. The V gene's germline CDR1 is MNHEY and CDR2 SVGAGI.

The chain uses TRBV5-1 and TRBJ1-4; a possible D gene is TRBD1 (6 bases). The germline V and J ends were trimmed by 2 bases and 7 bases, with 15 bases remaining between them. Looked up from germline, CDR1 is SGHRS and CDR2 is YFSETQ. There are 15 residues in the CDR3. CDR3 protein: CASSLLTGTPEKLFF. Here the CDR3 DNA reads TGCGCCAGCAGCTTACTCACCGGGACACCTGAAAAACTGTTTTTT.

This rearrangement joins TRBV6-6 to TRBJ2-1, with D possibly matching TRBD1 (5 bases). The V gene lost 7 bases and the J gene lost 0 bases, with 10 bases spanning the gap. From germline, CDR1 is MNHNY and CDR2 SVGAGI (reference sequence). The CDR3 extends over 14 amino acids. The CDR3 loop is CASTGHSSYNEQFF. In nucleotides, the CDR3 is TGTGCCAGCACCGGACATAGCTCCTACAATGAGCAGTTCTTC.

The rearrangement joins TRBV20-1 to TRBJ1-4; D is possibly TRBD1 (5 bases). V was shortened by 3 bases and J by 5 bases, with 13 bases between the two germline ends. Germline V gene data show CDR1 as DFQATT and CDR2 as SNEGSKA (reference sequence). This CDR3 comprises 14 residues. The CDR3 DNA reads TGCAGTGCTAGTCATGGACATGCCAATGAAAAACTGTTTTTT. Translated: CSASHGHANEKLFF.

V is TRBV19 and J is TRBJ2-2; 9 bases line up with TRBD1. CDR3 length equals 13 residues. Per the germline V gene, CDR1 is LNHDA and CDR2 is SQIVND (reference sequence). V shed 7 bases and J 10 bases; nucleotides not matched to a gene: 7. The CDR3 nucleotides are TGTGCCAGTAAGGGGACAGGGTTGGTGGAGCTGTTTTTT. Residues: CASKGTGLVELFF.

The rearrangement uses TRBV9 and TRBJ1-5; 7 bases match TRBD1. The CDR3 consists of 16 residues. Trimming cost V 4 bases and J 0 bases; bases outside gene matches: 7. Germline values: CDR1 SGDLS, CDR2 YYNGEE. The CDR3 DNA reads as TGTGCCAGCAGCTCGGGGACAGCGGGTAGCAATCAGCCCCAGCATTTT. Amino acids: CASSSGTAGSNQPQHF.

This clone occurred a few times. The gene calls are TRBV5-1 and TRBJ1-2; 11 nucleotides match TRBD1. The ends lost 4 bases at V and 0 bases at J; junction bases unmatched: 8. Germline V CDR1 and CDR2: SGHRS, YFSETQ. This CDR3 is built from 17 residues. CDR3 in amino acids: CASSRRTGGETNYGYTF. The CDR3 region has the DNA TGCGCCAGCAGCAGGCGGACAGGGGGCGAGACTAACTATGGCTACACCTTC.

This clone was recorded once. This chain uses TRBV28 with TRBJ1-3; D is uncertain. Trimming removed 3 bases at V and 0 bases at J, with 12 bases between. The germline CDR1 and CDR2 sequences are MDHEN and SYDVKM. This CDR3 has 16 amino acids. CDR3 nucleotides: TGTGCCAGCAGTTTTTTCGTCGATGCCTCTGGAAACACCATATATTTT. Residues: CASSFFVDASGNTIYF.

Notes on this clone: The same CDR3 arises from other DNA sequences in this sample as well. The genes are TRBV7-9 and TRBJ1-5; D is perhaps TRBD1 (6 bases). V was trimmed by 1 base and J by 2 bases, leaving 15 bases between them. Germline assignment: CDR1 SEHNR and CDR2 FQNEAQ (reference sequence). The CDR3 spans 17 residues. The chain's CDR3 is CASSLGGGGRGNQPQHF. The CDR3, as DNA: TGTGCCAGCAGCTTAGGAGGGGGGGGCAGGGGCAATCAGCCCCAGCATTTT.

The rearrangement joins TRBV5-1 to TRBJ1-2, with unresolved D. This CDR3 comprises 15 residues. V was trimmed by 0 bases and J by 0 bases, leaving 9 bases between them. Germline V CDR1 and CDR2: SGHRS, YFSETQ. CDR3: CASSLGLEPNYGYTF. As DNA, the CDR3 is TGCGCCAGCAGCTTGGGGTTGGAACCTAACTATGGCTACACCTTC.

The chain's CDR3 is CAWSRGTLRMNTEAFF. CDR3 in DNA: TGTGCCTGGAGTCGGGGGACTCTCCGCATGAACACTGAAGCTTTCTTT. The chain carries TRBV30 and TRBJ1-1; D is perhaps TRBD1 (5 bases). The ends were cut back, 2 bases at V and 0 bases at J, with 16 bases in the middle. The CDR3 is 16 amino acids. Germline-derived CDR1 and CDR2 are GTSNPN and SVGIG (reference sequence).

This chain joins TRBV7-9 and TRBJ2-4; 8 positions agree with TRBD2. The CDR3 totals 18 residues. Germline V gives CDR1 SEHNR, CDR2 FQNEAQ (reference sequence). V was pared by 5 bases and J by 0 bases, with 12 bases of the junction left unmatched. CDR3 DNA sequence: TGTGCCAGCAGCCCTCGGGAAGCGGGGGCCTTAGCCAAAAACATTCAGTACTTC. Amino acid sequence: CASSPREAGALAKNIQYF.

This clone was seen once. The chain recombines TRBV10-2 with TRBJ2-5, with 7 positions matching TRBD2. V was pared by 6 bases and J by 3 bases, with 10 bases of the junction left unmatched. The CDR3 contains 15 residues. Germline V gives CDR1 WSHSY, CDR2 SAAADI. This CDR3 is CASRSPGLTKETQYF. The CDR3 DNA sequence: TGCGCCAGCAGAAGCCCGGGACTAACAAAAGAGACCCAGTACTTC.